The 27 T cell receptor beta chains presented below share a single source sample, sequenced in a study of human T cells and chemical hapten exposure. Noted time point: pre-sensitization, week 0. The treatment: therapeutic diphenylcyclopropenone sensitization with weekly scalp DPC. In TCRdb, the RACE reads were re-called with MiXCR into one record per CDR3 protein. The sample holds around 380,000 distinct CDR3 sequences, about 5.4% seen once. Sequencing was performed on whole blood, taken in connection with sensitization to the hapten diphenylcyclopropenone (DPC). The receptors come from a woman in her late teens or twenties with alopecia areata. Some clones in this sample may be carry-over from other donors' samples.

V gene TRBV7-2 combines with J gene TRBJ1-1; 7 bases map to TRBD1. The length of the CDR3 is 18 residues. The germline gives CDR1 SGHTA, CDR2 FQGNSA. V trimming: 2 bases; J trimming: 4 bases; junction bases outside the gene matches: 16. Here the CDR3 DNA reads TGTGCCAGCAGCTTACGACGGACAGGCAAAAGGGTTGGCACTGAAGCTTTCTTT. It codes for CASSLRRTGKRVGTEAFF.

This clonotype has ten or more counts. The rearrangement uses TRBV10-3 and TRBJ2-3, with 7 bases identical to TRBD1. Germline CDR1 is ENHRY and CDR2 is SYGVKD. Trimming removed 11 bases from V and 0 bases from J; junction bases left unmatched: 5. The CDR3 has 13 amino acids. The CDR3 region is CAVLGQSTDTQYF. DNA for the CDR3: TGTGCCGTCCTGGGACAGAGCACAGATACGCAGTATTTT.

CDR3 amino acids: CAIMTSLERTGELFF. The CDR3, as DNA: TGTGCCATTATGACTAGCCTTGAACGCACCGGGGAGCTGTTTTTT. The rearrangement links TRBV27 to TRBJ2-2, with 7 positions matching TRBD2. With 10 bases clipped from V and 4 bases from J, the junction kept 12 bases outside the gene matches. The CDR3 covers 15 residues. Germline loops: CDR1 MNHEY, CDR2 SMNVEV (reference sequence).

This clonotype turned up a few times. The chain is built from TRBV6-2 or TRBV6-3 and TRBJ1-5; unclear D gene. The CDR3 is 14 amino acids. The germline V and J ends were trimmed by 6 bases and 0 bases, with 9 bases remaining between them. Per germline, CDR1 MNHEY and CDR2 SVGEGT. The CDR3 loop is CASRPDYSNQPQHF. CDR3 bases: TGTGCCAGCAGGCCCGACTATAGCAATCAGCCCCAGCATTTT.

Ten or more counts support this clonotype. The chain recombines TRBV6-6 with TRBJ1-6; D remains unclear. Looked up from germline, CDR1 is MNHNY and CDR2 is SVGAGI (reference sequence). V gave up 6 bases and J gave up 3 bases, with 12 bases separating them. This CDR3 is built from 15 residues. The CDR3 DNA sequence: TGTGCCAGCAGAAAGGAGGAAGGCTATAATTCACCCCTCCACTTT. Amino acids: CASRKEEGYNSPLHF.

This clonotype was detected many times. V gene TRBV27 combines with J gene TRBJ2-7, with D perhaps TRBD1 (5 bases). The V gene lost 2 bases and the J gene lost 5 bases, with 13 bases spanning the gap. CDR1 is MNHEY, CDR2 SMNVEV, per germline (reference sequence). The CDR3 is 14 residues long. CDR3 sequence (DNA): TGTGCCAGCAGTTTACGAGACAGTCATCACGAGCAGTACTTC. This gives the protein CASSLRDSHHEQYF.

This clonotype was picked up a small number of times. This sequence joins TRBV5-4 and TRBJ2-5; 12 nucleotides align to TRBD2. The junction had 6 bases not matched to a gene; V was cut back by 4 bases and J by 2 bases. CDR1 SGHNT and CDR2 YYREEE come from the germline V gene (reference sequence). The CDR3 covers 16 residues. The DNA of the CDR3 is TGTGCCAGCAGCCCTGGACTAGCGGGGAATCAAGAGACCCAGTACTTC. This sequence encodes CASSPGLAGNQETQYF.

This clonotype was found a few times. The rearrangement links TRBV2 to TRBJ1-2, with 10 bases that match TRBD1. The CDR3 covers 14 residues. In germline, CDR1 is SNHLY, CDR2 FYNNEI. Trimming took 8 bases from V and 7 from J; bases not matched to a gene: 10. The CDR3 reads CASRTTGGSSGYTF. The CDR3, as DNA: TGTGCCAGCCGCACGACAGGGGGCTCGTCTGGCTACACCTTC.

This clonotype was recorded a few times. The CDR3 here is CATSRAAGAKAHSNQPQHF. The CDR3, as DNA: TGTGCCACCAGCAGAGCGGCGGGGGCTAAGGCCCATAGCAATCAGCCCCAGCATTTT. The chain combines TRBV15 with TRBJ1-5; TRBD1 might be the D (6 bases). Germline lookup yields CDR1 LNHNV and CDR2 YYDKDF (reference sequence). V lost 1 base and J lost 0, with 19 bases in between. The CDR3 has 19 residues. Supplemented by reference TRBV15 and TRBJ1-5, the full variable domain reads DAMVIQNPRYQVTQFGKPVTLSCSQTLNHNVMYWYQQKSSQAPKLLFHYYDKDFNNEADTPDNFQSRRPNTSFCFLDIRSPGLGDTAMYLCATSRAAGAKAHSNQPQHFGDGTRLSIL.

This clonotype appeared many times. V gene TRBV4-2 combines with J gene TRBJ2-5; no firm D call. The CDR3 is 17 residues long. Germline V gives CDR1 LGHNA, CDR2 YNFKEQ. Trimming shortened V by 0 bases and J by 1 base, and 15 bases separated the two germline ends. The CDR3 bases are TGTGCCAGCAGCCAAGAGGCAGGAACGGAACTCCAAGAGACCCAGTACTTC. This codes for CASSQEAGTELQETQYF.

This clonotype was counted ten times or more. The J gene is TRBJ2-6, the V gene TRBV28; 7 bases are a match to TRBD1. The CDR3 spans 15 residues. J lost 2 bases, V lost 6 bases, and 4 bases had no gene match. CDR1 and CDR2 (germline): MDHEN, SYDVKM. The CDR3 region has the DNA TGTGCCAGCAGACCGACAGGGACTGGGGCCAACGTCCTGACTTTC. Amino acids: CASRPTGTGANVLTF.

V is TRBV24-1 and J is TRBJ2-6; perhaps TRBD1 as D (5 bases). V dropped 3 bases and J dropped 0 bases, with 8 bases sitting between them. The CDR3 length is 16 residues. Germline lookup yields CDR1 KGHDR and CDR2 SFDVKD. The CDR3 spells CATSDKGNSGANVLTF. The CDR3 DNA follows: TGTGCCACCAGTGATAAGGGGAACTCTGGGGCCAACGTCCTGACTTTC.

Many counts were recorded for this clonotype. The chain combines TRBV28 with TRBJ1-5; unclear D gene. Trimming shortened V by 7 bases and J by 4 bases, and 8 bases separated the two germline ends. This CDR3 has 12 amino acids. CDR1 MDHEN and CDR2 SYDVKM come from the germline V gene. The DNA for the CDR3 is TGTGCCAGCAAAACTCCTAATCAGCCCCAGCATTTT. Translated: CASKTPNQPQHF.

This rearrangement joins TRBV4-3 to TRBJ2-3, with 8 bases fitting TRBD2. Germline assignment: CDR1 LGHNA and CDR2 YSLEER. V trimming: 0 bases; J trimming: 6 bases; junction bases outside the gene matches: 14. This CDR3 has 18 amino acids. DNA for the CDR3: TGCGCCAGCAGCCAAGATGCCTTCACCGGGAGGGAGGTGGATACGCAGTATTTT. Amino acids: CASSQDAFTGREVDTQYF.

This chain connects TRBV7-9 to TRBJ2-7; D is unclear. Trimming stripped 5 bases from V and 1 base from J, with 12 bases between. Germline V gene lookup returns CDR1 SEHNR and CDR2 FQNEAQ (reference sequence). This CDR3 comprises 14 residues. This CDR3 reads CASSLSTLSYEQYF. The DNA for the CDR3 is TGTGCCAGCAGCCTGAGTACGTTGTCCTACGAGCAGTACTTC.

This clonotype turned up a few times. The V call is TRBV20-1, the J call TRBJ1-4; the D gene is possibly TRBD1 (5 bases). CDR3 length: 17 amino acids. The V end lost 0 bases, the J end lost 0 bases, and 14 bases lay between the germline ends. Germline V CDR1 and CDR2: DFQATT, SNEGSKA (reference sequence). CDR3 sequence: CSARDQWQGATNEKLFF. Here the CDR3 DNA reads TGCAGTGCTAGAGATCAATGGCAGGGCGCAACTAATGAAAAACTGTTTTTT.

This clonotype was seen repeatedly, ten times or more. The rearrangement links TRBV6-4 to TRBJ2-1, with 8 positions matching TRBD2. The CDR3 runs 15 residues. Losses at the gene ends were 4 bases for V and 8 bases for J; bases not matched to a gene: 10. Germline CDR1 is MRHNA and CDR2 is SNTAGT. Written as DNA, the CDR3 is TGTGCCAGCAGTGCTGGCGGGGGGCCAGGGGATGAGCAGTTCTTC. It specifies CASSAGGGPGDEQFF.

The chain is built from TRBV2 and TRBJ2-2; the match to TRBD1 covers 7 bases. The junction had 2 bases not matched to a gene; V was cut back by 7 bases and J by 0 bases. This CDR3 is built from 14 residues. From germline, CDR1 is SNHLY and CDR2 FYNNEI. CDR3 protein: CASIQGANTGELFF. CDR3 nucleotides: TGTGCCAGCATTCAGGGGGCGAACACCGGGGAGCTGTTTTTT.

V is TRBV12-3 or TRBV12-4 and J is TRBJ2-3; TRBD1 or TRBD2 may be the D gene (5 bases each). The CDR3 spans 15 residues. V dropped 6 bases and J dropped 2 bases, with 15 bases sitting between them. The CDR3 reads CASSRLRDPTDTQYF. CDR3 nucleotide sequence: TGTGCCAGCAGCCGACTCCGGGACCCCACAGATACGCAGTATTTT.

This chain joins TRBV19 and TRBJ2-7, with TRBD1 matching over 7 bases. Germline CDR1 is LNHDA and CDR2 is SQIVND (reference sequence). V dropped 1 base and J dropped 3; count of bases not matched to a gene: 3. The CDR3 length is 14 residues. Written as DNA, the CDR3 is TGTGCCAGTAGTATAGGGACAGGCTACTACGAGCAGTACTTC. Its protein product is CASSIGTGYYEQYF. Full variable domain (rest looked up from reference TRBV19 and TRBJ2-7): DGGITQSPKYLFRKEGQNVTLSCEQNLNHDAMYWYRQDPGQGLRLIYYSQIVNDFQKGDIAEGYSVSREKKESFPLTVTSAQKNPTAFYLCASSIGTGYYEQYFGPGTRLTVT.

This clonotype was counted ten times or more. The rearrangement joins TRBV3-1 to TRBJ1-1; D is perhaps TRBD1 (5 bases). This CDR3 spans 11 amino acids. The V gene lost 3 bases and the J gene lost 8 bases, with 7 bases spanning the gap. The germline gives CDR1 LGHDT, CDR2 YNNKEL (reference sequence). The CDR3 loop reads CASSHTGEAFF. As DNA, the CDR3 is TGTGCCAGCAGCCACACAGGAGAAGCTTTCTTT.

This clonotype was seen at least ten times. The V call is TRBV6-1, the J call TRBJ1-5; TRBD1 matches at 10 bases. Germline values: CDR1 MNHNS, CDR2 SASEGT. This CDR3 comprises 18 residues. V gave up 6 bases and J gave up 3 bases; unmatched junction bases: 14. The CDR3 loop reads CASSGRTGTGATNQPQHF. The CDR3, as DNA: TGTGCCAGCAGCGGGAGGACCGGGACAGGGGCCACCAATCAGCCCCAGCATTTT.

CDR3 amino acids: CASSYGTGGQDEQFF. As DNA, the CDR3 is TGTGCCAGCAGTTACGGGACAGGAGGACAGGATGAGCAGTTCTTC. V is TRBV6-6 and J is TRBJ2-1; 8 bases align to TRBD1. The germline CDR1 and CDR2 sequences are MNHNY and SVGAGI (reference sequence). The CDR3 loop spans 15 amino acids. The V segment lost 2 bases and the J segment 8 bases; nucleotides outside the gene matches: 8.

This clonotype was detected ten times or more. CDR3 in amino acids: CASSPKPGENEQFF. DNA for the CDR3: TGTGCCAGCTCACCAAAGCCAGGGGAGAATGAGCAGTTCTTC. The rearrangement uses TRBV18 and TRBJ2-1; D is possibly TRBD1 (6 bases). V lost 2 bases to trimming and J lost 7 bases, with 12 bases between them. Germline CDR1 is KGHSH and CDR2 is LQKENI. This CDR3 is built from 14 residues.

This clonotype has only a few counts. The V gene is TRBV12-3 or TRBV12-4, the J gene TRBJ2-1, with 9 bases aligning to TRBD2. Trimming cost V 5 bases and J 2 bases; bases outside gene matches: 19. The CDR3 has 20 amino acids. DNA for the CDR3: TGTGCCAGCAGTCCCCGGGTCGGCCTAGCGGGGTCCGTCACCTACAATGAGCAGTTCTTC. Amino acid sequence: CASSPRVGLAGSVTYNEQFF.

In its sample, this clonotype was seen a few times. V is TRBV5-1 and J is TRBJ2-1; D is possibly TRBD1 (6 bases). Germline V gene sequence: CDR1 SGHRS, CDR2 YFSETQ. The CDR3 is made up of 12 amino acids. The V end was cut by 4 bases, the J end by 8 bases, with 10 bases between. The CDR3 loop is CASSHRDDEQFF. CDR3 coding DNA: TGCGCCAGCAGCCACAGGGACGATGAGCAGTTCTTC. The full variable domain, completed using reference TRBV5-1 and TRBJ2-1, is KAGVTQTPRYLIKTRGQQVTLSCSPISGHRSVSWYQQTPGQGLQFLFEYFSETQRNKGNFPGRFSGRQFSNSRSEMNVSTLELGDSALYLCASSHRDDEQFFGPGTRLTVL.

This clonotype showed up just a few times. The chain combines TRBV9 with TRBJ1-6, with D perhaps TRBD1 (5 bases). With 0 bases removed from V and 10 bases from J, the gap between germline ends came to 11 bases. The CDR3 sequence is 14 residues long. Germline CDR1 and CDR2: SGDLS and YYNGEE. CDR3 DNA sequence: TGTGCCAGCAGCGTAGACGTCAGGGAATCACCCCTCCACTTT. Amino acids: CASSVDVRESPLHF.